The rows below give T cell receptor beta chains drawn from one sample of a study of blood T cell repertoires in COVID-19. Measured with immunoSEQ multiplex PCR; TCRdb has only the in-frame clones, and not every one. The data hold over 250,000 clones, with about 89% observed a single time. Sequencing was done on a sample of peripheral blood. These receptor sequences come from a man aged 50-59 years with acute or convalescent COVID-19. CDR3s include the opening cysteine and the closing phenylalanine or tryptophan. D genes are given only for firm matches. Expanded clones are given a class, and other clones once, few, many or no size at all.

J: TRBJ2-6
size: few
D: TRBD1
V: TRBV30
DNA: TGTGCCTGGAGTTCCGGGACAGGGGTCACTGGGGCCAACGTCCTGACTTTC
CDR3: CAWSSGTGVTGANVLTF

J: TRBJ2-1
size: .
D: TRBD1
V: TRBV30
DNA: TGTGCCTGGGCGGGACAGGGGAGAGGGAATGAGCAGTTCTTC
CDR3: CAWAGQGRGNEQFF

J: TRBJ2-2
size: .
D: TRBD2
V: TRBV7-3
DNA: TGTGCCAGCAGCTTAAAGATAGCGGGGGCCCCGAACACCGGGGAGCTGTTTTTT
CDR3: CASSLKIAGAPNTGELFF

J: TRBJ1-1
size: .
D: TRBD1
V: TRBV6-6
DNA: TGTGCCAGCACCCTTCCGGGGACAGTGAACACTGAAGCTTTCTTT
CDR3: CASTLPGTVNTEAFF

J: TRBJ2-2
size: .
D: .
V: TRBV29-1
DNA: TGCAGCGTTGAAACCAACAGGGTCGGCACCGGGGAGCTGTTTTTT
CDR3: CSVETNRVGTGELFF

J: TRBJ2-3
size: .
D: .
V: TRBV6-5
DNA: TGTGCCAGCCCAGCGCGGGCAACAGATACGCAGTATTTT
CDR3: CASPARATDTQYF

J: TRBJ1-1
size: .
D: TRBD1
V: TRBV5-1
DNA: TGCGCCAGCAGCTTGGCCACGACAGGGGGGACTGAAGCTTTCTTT
CDR3: CASSLATTGGTEAFF

J: TRBJ2-7
size: .
D: TRBD1
V: TRBV9
DNA: TGTGCCAGCAGCGCGACAGGGGTCTTGGGCGAGCAGTACTTC
CDR3: CASSATGVLGEQYF

J: TRBJ2-5
size: .
D: .
V: TRBV5-4
DNA: TGTGCCAGCAGCTTGACCATAGCGCCCCAAGAGACCCAGTACTTC
CDR3: CASSLTIAPQETQYF

J: TRBJ1-2
size: few
D: .
V: TRBV7-9
DNA: TGTGCCAGCAGCTTAGGGTCCTCGGGTGGCTACACCTTC
CDR3: CASSLGSSGGYTF

J: TRBJ1-1
size: few
D: TRBD1
V: TRBV2
DNA: TGTGCCAGCATCCGGGACAGGGTGAACACTGAAGCTTTCTTT
CDR3: CASIRDRVNTEAFF

J: TRBJ2-5
size: .
D: .
V: TRBV21-1
DNA: TGTGCCAGCAGCAAAGTCACGACTAGCGGGGTGATACCTCAAGAGACCCAGTACTTC
CDR3: CASSKVTTSGVIPQETQYF

J: TRBJ2-5
size: few
D: TRBD1
V: TRBV27
DNA: TGTGCCAGCAGCCCCGGGACAGGGGGCGCGGAGACCCAGTACTTC
CDR3: CASSPGTGGAETQYF

J: TRBJ1-1
size: .
D: .
V: TRBV6-6
DNA: TGTGCCAGCACCCGGACAGCCACCGAAGCTTTCTTT
CDR3: CASTRTATEAFF

J: TRBJ2-1
size: .
D: TRBD2
V: TRBV11-2
DNA: TGTGCCAGCAGCCCTTTAGCGGGGGCCCTCAATGAGCAGTTCTTC
CDR3: CASSPLAGALNEQFF

J: TRBJ1-6
size: .
D: TRBD1
V: TRBV9
DNA: TGTGCCAGCAGCGGAGACAGGGTGGGATCCTATAATTCACCCCTCCACTTT
CDR3: CASSGDRVGSYNSPLHF

J: TRBJ2-5
size: .
D: .
V: TRBV7-6
DNA: TGTGCCAGCTCCGGTAGGGGGGGTGGGGAGACCCAGTACTTC
CDR3: CASSGRGGGETQYF

J: TRBJ2-4
size: .
D: .
V: TRBV7-2
DNA: TGTGCCAGCAGCTTAACGGGATTAGCCAAAAACATTCAGTACTTC
CDR3: CASSLTGLAKNIQYF

J: TRBJ2-1
size: .
D: .
V: TRBV7-3
DNA: TGTGCCAGCAGCCCCTCTAGGAGCAATGAGCAGTTCTTC
CDR3: CASSPSRSNEQFF

J: TRBJ1-2
size: .
D: TRBD1
V: TRBV9
DNA: TGTGCCAGCAGCGTAGAGCGCAGGGGGAATAACTATGGCTACACCTTC
CDR3: CASSVERRGNNYGYTF

J: TRBJ1-6
size: .
D: TRBD1
V: TRBV2
DNA: TGTGCCAGCGGAGGACAGGCCCTTAATAATTCACCCCTCCACTTT
CDR3: CASGGQALNNSPLHF

J: TRBJ1-2
size: .
D: .
V: TRBV18
DNA: TGTGCCAGCTCACCACCACAGGAAAACTATGGCTACACCTTC
CDR3: CASSPPQENYGYTF

J: TRBJ1-1
size: .
D: .
V: TRBV12-5
DNA: TGTGCTAGTGGTTCCTTGGCCATATACGGGTGGAACACTGAAGCTTTCTTT
CDR3: CASGSLAIYGWNTEAFF

J: TRBJ1-1
size: .
D: .
V: TRBV19
DNA: TGTGCCAGTAGTATATGGGGGGGGCCGGTCGAAGCTTTCTTT
CDR3: CASSIWGGPVEAFF

J: TRBJ1-2
size: once
D: TRBD1
V: TRBV30
DNA: TGTGCCTGGACCTCAACCCAACAGGGGATAGGGTGGGACTACACCTTC
CDR3: CAWTSTQQGIGWDYTF

J: TRBJ1-3
size: .
D: .
V: TRBV19
DNA: TGTGCCACCAGTCCCCCAGGAAGCTCTGGAAACACCATATATTTT
CDR3: CATSPPGSSGNTIYF

J: TRBJ1-6
size: .
D: .
V: TRBV11-2
DNA: TGTGCCAGCAGCTTAGTTGGACAGAGTTATAATTCACCCCTCCACTTT
CDR3: CASSLVGQSYNSPLHF

J: TRBJ1-4
size: .
D: .
V: TRBV29-1
DNA: TGCAGCGTTGGCAGGGAGGATGAAAAACTGTTTTTT
CDR3: CSVGREDEKLFF

J: TRBJ1-5
size: .
D: TRBD1
V: TRBV19
DNA: TGTGCCAGTACTACCGGGACAGGGGCCGTTCAGCCCCAGCATTTT
CDR3: CASTTGTGAVQPQHF

J: TRBJ1-5
size: .
D: .
V: TRBV12-3/TRBV12-4
DNA: TGTGCCAGCAGACTAAATCAGAATCAGCCCCAGCATTTT
CDR3: CASRLNQNQPQHF

J: TRBJ1-5
size: .
D: .
V: TRBV4-1
DNA: TGCGCCAGCAGCCAACTTAGCAATCAGCCCCAGCATTTT
CDR3: CASSQLSNQPQHF

J: TRBJ1-5
size: once
D: .
V: TRBV6-1
DNA: TGTGCCAGCAGTGAATTCGGCCCGACAGAATCAAGCAATCAGCCCCAGCATTTT
CDR3: CASSEFGPTESSNQPQHF

J: TRBJ1-4
size: .
D: TRBD1
V: TRBV5-1
DNA: TGCGCCAGCAGCTTGGGGACAGGGAAAGTCGGTGAAAAACTGTTTTTT
CDR3: CASSLGTGKVGEKLFF

J: TRBJ2-2
size: once
D: TRBD1
V: TRBV5-1
DNA: TGCGCCAGCAGCCCGCAAGGGGGACAGGGGTCCGGGGAGCTGTTTTTT
CDR3: CASSPQGGQGSGELFF

J: TRBJ1-1
size: .
D: TRBD1
V: TRBV4-2
DNA: TGTGCCAGCAGCCAAGATTTCACAGGGGGAAATCGGAGGGACACTGAAGCTTTCTTT
CDR3: CASSQDFTGGNRRDTEAFF

J: TRBJ1-5
size: .
D: .
V: TRBV5-1
DNA: TGCGCCAGCAGCCCTGAAGGGGGTGTAGTACAGCCCCAGCATTTT
CDR3: CASSPEGGVVQPQHF

J: TRBJ2-5
size: .
D: .
V: TRBV29-1
DNA: TGCAGTGGCTACCAAGAGACCCAGTACTTC
CDR3: CSGYQETQYF

J: TRBJ2-1
size: .
D: TRBD2
V: TRBV4-1
DNA: TGCGCCAGCAGCCAAGAGGCGGGGGGGCACTACAATGAGCAGTTCTTC
CDR3: CASSQEAGGHYNEQFF

J: TRBJ1-1
size: .
D: TRBD1
V: TRBV6-5
DNA: TGTGCCAGCAGTTACTTGGGACAGGGGAACACTGAAGCTTTCTTT
CDR3: CASSYLGQGNTEAFF

J: TRBJ1-6
size: .
D: .
V: TRBV10-2
DNA: TGCGCCAGCAGTGAGCAGGCAAATTCACCCCTCCACTTT
CDR3: CASSEQANSPLHF

J: TRBJ2-3
size: .
D: TRBD2
V: TRBV24-1
DNA: TGTGCCCCCCGGGCCGGGGGGTGGGGCAGGGACCGGGGGTATCATACGCAGTATTTT
CDR3: CAPRAGGWGRDRGYHTQYF

J: TRBJ1-6
size: .
D: TRBD1
V: TRBV27
DNA: TGTGCCAGCAGTTCAGCCTCAGGGGGGTCCGGCTCCTATAATTCACCCCTCCACTTT
CDR3: CASSSASGGSGSYNSPLHF

J: TRBJ2-7
size: .
D: .
V: TRBV12-3/TRBV12-4
DNA: TGTGCCAGCAGCCGGGACACCTACGAGCAGTACTTC
CDR3: CASSRDTYEQYF

J: TRBJ2-6
size: .
D: TRBD1
V: TRBV2
DNA: TGTGCCAGCGCGGGGCGGGGACAGGGGGCCTCTGGGGCCAACGTCCTGACTTTC
CDR3: CASAGRGQGASGANVLTF